This TCR beta chain came from a study of tumor and adjacent non-tumor tissue in lung cancer. Overall study context: Patients were aged roughly 31 to 76, 10 men and roughly 5 women, stage I to III. Study outcomes and limitations: Shorter survival was associated with higher TCR diversity in tumors. Top 100 clones took a larger repertoire share in normal lung.

A modified ARM-PCR protocol with three rounds of nested PCR amplified TCRbeta. TCRdb re-called the multiplex PCR reads through MiXCR, storing one row per CDR3 protein. The profile covers around 76,000 distinct CDR3 sequences, with over 65% appearing a single time and around 38% taken by the ten largest. RNA was extracted from bulk tissue without any cell sorting. Distant lung tissue was collected more than 3 cm away from the tumor edge. The ends were cut back, 2 bases at V and 10 bases at J, with 11 bases in the middle. CDR1 SGHAT and CDR2 FQDESV come from the germline V gene (reference sequence). This CDR3 region has 12 residues. About this clonotype: The antigen remains unidentified.

The sequence derives from a man aged 70 or older with non-small cell lung cancer. The sequenced sample was distant non-tumor lung tissue. The V and J genes are TRBV11-1 and TRBJ1-2; D remains unclear. This chain's CDR3 is CASSLYRYTYTF. The CDR3 DNA reads TGTGCCAGCAGCTTATACAGATACACCTACACCTTC.